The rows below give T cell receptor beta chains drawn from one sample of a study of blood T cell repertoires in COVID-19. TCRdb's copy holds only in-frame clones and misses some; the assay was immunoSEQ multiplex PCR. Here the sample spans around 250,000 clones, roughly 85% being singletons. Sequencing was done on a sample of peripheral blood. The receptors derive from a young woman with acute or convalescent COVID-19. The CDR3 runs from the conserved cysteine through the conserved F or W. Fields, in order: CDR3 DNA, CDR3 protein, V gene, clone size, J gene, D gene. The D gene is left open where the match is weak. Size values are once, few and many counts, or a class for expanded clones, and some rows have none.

TGTGCCTCCCTGGGGGGTAAATTGCCAACCTATGGCTACACCTTC CASLGGKLPTYGYTF TRBV30 few TRBJ1-2 NA
TGCGCCAGCACGGTGACACTCCCTGCGTCTGGAAACACCATATATTTT CASTVTLPASGNTIYF TRBV4-1 NA TRBJ1-3 NA
TGTGCCAGCTCACCAACCCGGGACAATGAGCAGTTCTTC CASSPTRDNEQFF TRBV18 NA TRBJ2-1 NA
TGTGCCAGCAGTTTATCTGACAGGGGTGCGTACTTC CASSLSDRGAYF TRBV12-3/TRBV12-4 NA TRBJ2-5 TRBD1
TGTGCCAGCAGGGCGACGTCGGCGGGTGGCTACACCTTC CASRATSAGGYTF TRBV27 NA TRBJ1-2 NA
TGCGCCAGCAGACGGGACAGGGGCTCACCCCTCCACTTT CASRRDRGSPLHF TRBV10-1 NA TRBJ1-6 TRBD1
TGTGCCAGTAGTATAGTAAGTGCCGCGTACAATGAGCAGTTCTTC CASSIVSAAYNEQFF TRBV19 NA TRBJ2-1 NA
TGTGCCAGCAGCTTAGACAAAGAATGGGGCTACACCTTC CASSLDKEWGYTF TRBV7-9 few TRBJ1-2 NA
TGTGCCAGCAGCTTAGGAAACTTTAGCAATCAGCCCCAGCATTTT CASSLGNFSNQPQHF TRBV7-2 once TRBJ1-5 NA
TGTGCCAGCAGCCAATCGGCTGAAACGATACCTTTTATTACGCAGTATTTT CASSQSAETIPFITQYF TRBV16 NA TRBJ2-3 NA
TGTGCCACCAGCAGAGACTTTCGGGAATACGAGCAGTACTTC CATSRDFREYEQYF TRBV15 NA TRBJ2-7 NA
TGTGCCTGGAAGGGAGGTTGGACTGAAGCTTTCTTT CAWKGGWTEAFF TRBV30 NA TRBJ1-1 NA
TGTGCCAGTAGGGGGGGAGCATCAAACACCGGGGAGCTGTTTTTT CASRGGASNTGELFF TRBV19 NA TRBJ2-2 NA
TGTGCCAGTAGTACGACAGTCGGCAATGAGCAGTTCTTC CASSTTVGNEQFF TRBV19 NA TRBJ2-1 NA
TGTGCCAGCAGTGAACGGGGTGGTGGAACCACCGGGGAGCTGTTTTTT CASSERGGGTTGELFF TRBV6-1 few TRBJ2-2 NA
TGTGCCAGCAGGCCCCAGAACTCTGGAAACACCATATATTTT CASRPQNSGNTIYF TRBV6-6 NA TRBJ1-3 NA
TGTGCCAGCAGTTACTCGACAGGTTCGGCTGGTAATTCACCCCTCCACTTT CASSYSTGSAGNSPLHF TRBV6-2/TRBV6-3 NA TRBJ1-6 NA
TGTGCCAGCAGCCAAGACCCTAGGGGACAGCTTAATCAGCCCCAGCATTTT CASSQDPRGQLNQPQHF TRBV3-1/TRBV3-2 NA TRBJ1-5 TRBD1